This T cell receptor beta chain was identified during a study of early T cells in non-severe SARS-CoV-2 infection. Study-wide background: The study sequenced bulk RNA from unsorted whole blood, with chains unpaired. The study's findings and limits: VDJdb matching, biased toward anti-spike CD8 responses, missed private and CD4 specificities.

Germline V gene data show CDR1 as KGHDR and CDR2 as SFDVKD. This CDR3 is 14 amino acids long. V lost 5 bases and J lost 5, with 12 bases in between. The library protocol tagged individual cDNA molecules with unique molecular identifiers. TCRdb itself ran the 5' RACE reads through MiXCR, one entry per CDR3 protein. The repertoire includes under 50,000 distinct CDR3 sequences, 23% of them detected once, and 3.5% to 5% sits in the top ten. Only a few counts were recorded for this clonotype. What it recognizes is unknown. The chain combines TRBV24-1 with TRBJ2-1; D is unresolved. The clonotype originates from an adult who was a healthcare worker with PCR-confirmed SARS-CoV-2 infection or an uninfected control (not recorded which). The material was whole blood, obtained at baseline. CDR3 nucleotides: TGTGCCACCAGTGCAGGTCGAACCGACAATGAGCAGTTCTTC. Translated: CATSAGRTDNEQFF.